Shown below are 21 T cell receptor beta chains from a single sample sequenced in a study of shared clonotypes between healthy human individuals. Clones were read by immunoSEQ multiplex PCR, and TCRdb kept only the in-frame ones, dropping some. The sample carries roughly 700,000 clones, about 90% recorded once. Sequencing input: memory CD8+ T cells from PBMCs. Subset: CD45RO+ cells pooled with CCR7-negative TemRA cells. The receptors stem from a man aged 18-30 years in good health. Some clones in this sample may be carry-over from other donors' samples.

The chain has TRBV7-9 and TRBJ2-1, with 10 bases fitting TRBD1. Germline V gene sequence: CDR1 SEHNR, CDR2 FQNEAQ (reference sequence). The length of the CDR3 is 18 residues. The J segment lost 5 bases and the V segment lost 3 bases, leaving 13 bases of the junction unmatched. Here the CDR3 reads CASSFPQTGTGAHNEQFF. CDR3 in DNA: TGTGCCAGCAGCTTCCCCCAAACCGGGACAGGGGCACACAATGAGCAGTTCTTC.

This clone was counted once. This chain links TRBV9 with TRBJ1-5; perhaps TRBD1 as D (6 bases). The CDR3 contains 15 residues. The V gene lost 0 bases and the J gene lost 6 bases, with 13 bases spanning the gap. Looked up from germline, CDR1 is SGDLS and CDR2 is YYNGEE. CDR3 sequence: CASSVGLGGAQPQHF. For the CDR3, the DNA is TGTGCCAGCAGCGTAGGTCTCGGGGGGGCTCAGCCCCAGCATTTT. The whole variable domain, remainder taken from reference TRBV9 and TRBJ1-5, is DSGVTQTPKHLITATGQRVTLRCSPRSGDLSVYWYQQSLDQGLQFLIQYYNGEERAKGNILERFSAQQFPDLHSELNLSSLELGDSALYFCASSVGLGGAQPQHFGDGTRLSIL.

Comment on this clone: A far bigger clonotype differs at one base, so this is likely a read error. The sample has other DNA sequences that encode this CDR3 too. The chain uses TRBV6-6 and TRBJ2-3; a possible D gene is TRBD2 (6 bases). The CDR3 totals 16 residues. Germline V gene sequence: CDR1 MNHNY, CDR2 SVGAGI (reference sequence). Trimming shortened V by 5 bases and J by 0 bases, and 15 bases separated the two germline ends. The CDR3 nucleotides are TGTGCCAGCAGTAAGACTAGTGGGGCTAGCACAGATACGCAGTATTTT. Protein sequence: CASSKTSGASTDTQYF.

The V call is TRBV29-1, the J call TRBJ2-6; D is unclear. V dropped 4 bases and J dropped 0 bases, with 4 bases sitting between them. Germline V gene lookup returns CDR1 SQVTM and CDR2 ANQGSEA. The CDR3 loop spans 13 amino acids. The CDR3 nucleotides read TGCAGCGTTGGGATCTCTGGGGCCAACGTCCTGACTTTC. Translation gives CSVGISGANVLTF.

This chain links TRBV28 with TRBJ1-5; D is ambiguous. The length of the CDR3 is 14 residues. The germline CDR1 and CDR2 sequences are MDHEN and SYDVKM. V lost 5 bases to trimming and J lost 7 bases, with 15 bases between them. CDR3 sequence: CASSTSGVRQPQHF. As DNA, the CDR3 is TGTGCCAGCAGTACATCAGGTGTCCGGCAGCCCCAGCATTTT. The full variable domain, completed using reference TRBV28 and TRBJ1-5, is DVKVTQSSRYLVKRTGEKVFLECVQDMDHENMFWYRQDPGLGLRLIYFSYDVKMKEKGDIPEGYSVSREKKERFSLILESASTNQTSMYLCASSTSGVRQPQHFGDGTRLSIL.

CDR3 nucleotides: TGTGCCAGCAGCGCCGACAGGGGGAATACCTACGAGCAGTACTTC. This codes for CASSADRGNTYEQYF. The gene calls are TRBV28 and TRBJ2-7; 9 bases are shared with TRBD1. The CDR3 has 15 residues. J was trimmed by 2 bases and V by 6 bases; bases with no gene match: 8. Germline V gene sequence: CDR1 MDHEN, CDR2 SYDVKM.

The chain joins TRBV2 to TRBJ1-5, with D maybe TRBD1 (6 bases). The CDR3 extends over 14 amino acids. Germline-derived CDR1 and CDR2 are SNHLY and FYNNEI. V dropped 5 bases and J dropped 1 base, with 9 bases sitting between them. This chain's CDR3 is CASSPRGSNQPQHF. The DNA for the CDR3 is TGTGCCAGCAGTCCCAGGGGAAGCAATCAGCCCCAGCATTTT. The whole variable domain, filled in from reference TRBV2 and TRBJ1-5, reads EPEVTQTPSHQVTQMGQEVILRCVPISNHLYFYWYRQILGQKVEFLVSFYNNEISEKSEIFDDQFSVERPDGSNFTLKIRSTKLEDSAMYFCASSPRGSNQPQHFGDGTRLSIL.

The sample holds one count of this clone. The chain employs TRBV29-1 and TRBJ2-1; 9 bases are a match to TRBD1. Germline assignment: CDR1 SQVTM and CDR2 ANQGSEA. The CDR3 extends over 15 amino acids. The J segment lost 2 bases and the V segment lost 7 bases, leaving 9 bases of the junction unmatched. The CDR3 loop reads CSALTGGYPYNEQFF. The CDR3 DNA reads TGCAGCGCCTTAACAGGGGGCTATCCCTACAATGAGCAGTTCTTC.

CDR3 in amino acids: CAQRGGANYGYTF. Here the CDR3 DNA reads TGCGCTCAAAGGGGAGGGGCCAACTATGGCTACACCTTC. This rearrangement joins TRBV10-1 to TRBJ1-2; tentatively, D is TRBD1 (5 bases). There are 13 residues in the CDR3. CDR1 and CDR2 from the germline V gene are WNHNN and SYGVQD (reference sequence).

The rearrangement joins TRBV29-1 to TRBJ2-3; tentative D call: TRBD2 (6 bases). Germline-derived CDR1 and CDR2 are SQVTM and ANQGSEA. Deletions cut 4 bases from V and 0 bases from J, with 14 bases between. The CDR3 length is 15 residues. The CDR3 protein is CSVGDSGVSTDTQYF. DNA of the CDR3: TGCAGCGTTGGAGATAGCGGAGTCAGCACAGATACGCAGTATTTT.

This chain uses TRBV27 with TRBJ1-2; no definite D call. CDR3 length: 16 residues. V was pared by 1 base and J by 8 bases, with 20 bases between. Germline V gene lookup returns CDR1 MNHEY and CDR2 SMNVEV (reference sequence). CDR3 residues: CASSLYSSPGLGGYTF. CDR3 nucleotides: TGTGCCAGCAGTTTATACTCATCGCCAGGCCTCGGCGGCTACACCTTC.

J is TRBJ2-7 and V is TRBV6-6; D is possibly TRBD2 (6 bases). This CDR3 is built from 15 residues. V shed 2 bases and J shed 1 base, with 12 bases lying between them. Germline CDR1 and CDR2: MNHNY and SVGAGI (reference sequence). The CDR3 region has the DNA TGTGCCAGCAGTTACACGGCAGGGAGGTCCTACGAGCAGTACTTC. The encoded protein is CASSYTAGRSYEQYF.

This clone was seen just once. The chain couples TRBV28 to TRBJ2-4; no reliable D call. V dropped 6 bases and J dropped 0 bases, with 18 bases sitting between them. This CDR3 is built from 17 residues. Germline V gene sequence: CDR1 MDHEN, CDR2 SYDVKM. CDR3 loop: CASSSLPRNLAKNIQYF. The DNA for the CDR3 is TGTGCCAGCAGCAGTTTACCTAGAAACCTAGCCAAAAACATTCAGTACTTC.

The CDR3 reads CASSQDSREADTQYF. The DNA of the CDR3 is TGCGCCAGCAGCCAAGATAGTCGGGAGGCTGATACGCAGTATTTT. The V and J genes are TRBV4-3 and TRBJ2-3; 7 nucleotides align to TRBD2. Losses at the gene ends were 0 bases for V and 6 bases for J; bases not matched to a gene: 6. Germline V gives CDR1 LGHNA, CDR2 YSLEER. The CDR3 loop spans 15 amino acids.

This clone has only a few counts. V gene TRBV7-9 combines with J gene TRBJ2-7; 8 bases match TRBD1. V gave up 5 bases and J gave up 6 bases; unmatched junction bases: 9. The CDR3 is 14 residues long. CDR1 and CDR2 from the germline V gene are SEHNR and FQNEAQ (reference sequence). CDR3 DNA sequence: TGTGCCAGCAGCCCAGAGAGCAGGGGGCGCGAGCAGTACTTC. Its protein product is CASSPESRGREQYF.

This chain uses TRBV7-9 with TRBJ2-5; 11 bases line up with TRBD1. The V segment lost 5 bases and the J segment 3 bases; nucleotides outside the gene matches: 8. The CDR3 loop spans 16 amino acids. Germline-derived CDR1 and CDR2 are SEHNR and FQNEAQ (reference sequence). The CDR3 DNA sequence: TGTGCCAGCAGCCGCCGGGACAGGGGGGAAAAAGAGACCCAGTACTTC. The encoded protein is CASSRRDRGEKETQYF.

The CDR3 DNA sequence: TGTGCCAGCAGTTTAATAGCGGGTGGCTACGAGCAGTACTTC. Translating gives CASSLIAGGYEQYF. The V call is TRBV27, the J call TRBJ2-7; 7 bases match TRBD2. V dropped 2 bases and J dropped 3; count of bases not matched to a gene: 4. This CDR3 has 14 amino acids. Germline assignment: CDR1 MNHEY and CDR2 SMNVEV (reference sequence).

Here the CDR3 reads CASSPTSGTGGYQGYTF. The CDR3 DNA follows: TGTGCCAGCAGCCCTACCTCCGGGACAGGGGGCTATCAAGGCTACACCTTC. This chain connects TRBV7-6 to TRBJ1-2; 12 nucleotides align to TRBD1. Germline V CDR1 and CDR2: SGHVS, FNYEAQ. Trimming removed 5 bases from V and 8 bases from J; junction bases left unmatched: 15. The CDR3 consists of 17 residues.

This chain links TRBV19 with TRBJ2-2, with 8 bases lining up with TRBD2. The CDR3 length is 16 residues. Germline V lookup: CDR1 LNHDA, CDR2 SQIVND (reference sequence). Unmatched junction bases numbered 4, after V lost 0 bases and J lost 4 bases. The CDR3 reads CASSIEAGGLTGELFF. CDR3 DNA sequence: TGTGCCAGTAGTATAGAGGCGGGAGGACTCACCGGGGAGCTGTTTTTT. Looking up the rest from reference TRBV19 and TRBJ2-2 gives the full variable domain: DGGITQSPKYLFRKEGQNVTLSCEQNLNHDAMYWYRQDPGQGLRLIYYSQIVNDFQKGDIAEGYSVSREKKESFPLTVTSAQKNPTAFYLCASSIEAGGLTGELFFGEGSRLTVL.

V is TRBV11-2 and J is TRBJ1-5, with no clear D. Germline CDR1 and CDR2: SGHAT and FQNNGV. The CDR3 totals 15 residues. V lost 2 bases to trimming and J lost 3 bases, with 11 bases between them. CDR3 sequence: CASSLNLAVNQPQHF. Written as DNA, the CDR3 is TGTGCCAGCAGCTTAAATCTGGCGGTCAATCAGCCCCAGCATTTT.

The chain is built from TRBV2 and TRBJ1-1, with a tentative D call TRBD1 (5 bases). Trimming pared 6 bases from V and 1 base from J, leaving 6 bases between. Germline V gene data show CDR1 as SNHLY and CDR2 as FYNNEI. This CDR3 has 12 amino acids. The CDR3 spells CASRRGNTEAFF. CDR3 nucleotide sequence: TGTGCCAGCAGGAGGGGGAACACTGAAGCTTTCTTT.